Presented here are 18 T cell receptor beta chains from one specimen sequenced in a study of T-cell memory formation after mild COVID-19. In TCRdb, the 5' RACE reads were re-called with MiXCR into one record per CDR3 protein. The sample consists of 250,000 to 350,000 distinct CDR3 sequences, roughly 19% of them appearing once. The sequencing sample was made of PBMCs or a T cell subset sorted from them (not recorded which). The receptors were gathered from a man between 18 and 35 years old who had mild COVID-19 (a few samples of this study predate the infection). Cell type and time point are not known.

This clonotype was detected only a few times. The rearrangement uses TRBV12-3 or TRBV12-4 and TRBJ1-5; the D gene is possibly TRBD1 (5 bases). CDR3 length equals 15 residues. Trimming cost V 6 bases and J 1 base, with 13 bases left between them. CDR3 sequence: CASSWDVGSNQPQHF. CDR3 in DNA: TGTGCCAGCAGCTGGGACGTGGGGAGCAATCAGCCCCAGCATTTT.

V is TRBV24-1 and J is TRBJ2-3, with D uncertain. Trimming took off 5 bases at V and 1 base at J, with 12 bases between the two ends. From germline, CDR1 is KGHDR and CDR2 SFDVKD. The CDR3 covers 15 residues. CDR3 sequence reads: CATSASTLCTDTQYF. The DNA for the CDR3 is TGTGCCACCAGTGCCTCGACTTTGTGCACAGATACGCAGTATTTT.

The rearrangement uses TRBV4-2 and TRBJ1-5; D gene uncertain. The germline gives CDR1 LGHNA, CDR2 YNFKEQ. The V end lost 0 bases, the J end lost 5 bases, and 11 bases lay between the germline ends. The CDR3 length is 15 residues. CDR3 nucleotide sequence: TGTGCCAGCAGCCAAGACGGCGTAGGAGATCAGCCCCAGCATTTT. Its translation: CASSQDGVGDQPQHF.

The chain combines TRBV6-5 with TRBJ2-5; D unclear. The germline gives CDR1 MNHEY, CDR2 SVGAGI. The CDR3 is 12 residues long. V lost 8 bases and J lost 2, with 9 bases in between. The CDR3 DNA reads as TGTGCCAGCGGGCCCTCTCAAGAGACCCAGTACTTC. This translates into CASGPSQETQYF.

This chain joins TRBV4-1 and TRBJ1-4; 7 bases align to TRBD1. The ends lost 1 base at V and 8 bases at J; junction bases unmatched: 4. Germline CDR1 reads MGHRA; CDR2 reads YSYEKL. The CDR3 has 14 residues. CDR3 sequence (DNA): TGCGCCAGCAGCCAAGTGACAGGGTGGGAAAAACTGTTTTTT. It translates to CASSQVTGWEKLFF.

This clonotype has a handful of counts. DNA of the CDR3: TGTGCCAGCAGCCAGGAAGACAGGGCTTCAAATCAGCCCCAGCATTTT. Protein: CASSQEDRASNQPQHF. The chain links TRBV4-2 to TRBJ1-5, with 7 bases identical to TRBD1. V trimming: 3 bases; J trimming: 4 bases; junction bases outside the gene matches: 9. CDR1 LGHNA and CDR2 YNFKEQ come from the germline V gene. The CDR3 covers 16 residues.

The chain is built from TRBV6-6 and TRBJ2-5; 11 bases match TRBD2. V was clipped by 2 bases and J by 4 bases; unmatched bases: 12. CDR1 and CDR2 (germline): MNHNY, SVGAGI (reference sequence). This CDR3 has 18 residues. CDR3 loop: CASSYGRTSGGGGETQYF. The DNA of the CDR3 is TGTGCCAGCAGTTACGGGCGAACTAGCGGGGGAGGAGGAGAGACCCAGTACTTC.

This clonotype showed up just a few times. V gene TRBV5-1 combines with J gene TRBJ1-6, with TRBD1 matching over 9 bases. Germline CDR1 reads SGHRS; CDR2 reads YFSETQ. J lost 10 bases, V lost 0 bases, and 11 bases had no gene match. The CDR3 sequence is 17 residues long. The CDR3 region is CASSLAPTGQGPSPLHF. CDR3 nucleotide sequence: TGCGCCAGCAGCTTGGCCCCCACGGGACAGGGTCCCTCACCCCTCCACTTT.

The sample holds a few counts of this clonotype. The chain carries TRBV12-3 or TRBV12-4 and TRBJ1-4; tentatively, D is TRBD1 (5 bases). This CDR3 contains 14 residues. V shed 5 bases and J shed 5 bases, with 12 bases lying between them. The CDR3 sequence is CASSLREGNEKLFF. In DNA form, the CDR3 reads TGTGCCAGCAGTCTCAGGGAGGGAAATGAAAAACTGTTTTTT.

V gene TRBV7-9 combines with J gene TRBJ2-5, with unresolved D. Germline lookup yields CDR1 SEHNR and CDR2 FQNEAQ (reference sequence). Trimming took 5 bases from V and 1 from J, leaving 11 bases between them. The CDR3 length is 14 residues. CDR3 region: CASSVDTTQETQYF. In nucleotides, the CDR3 is TGTGCCAGCAGCGTAGACACGACCCAAGAGACCCAGTACTTC. The complete variable domain, with remaining parts taken from reference TRBV7-9 and TRBJ2-5, reads DTGVSQNPRHKITKRGQNVTFRCDPISEHNRLYWYRQTLGQGPEFLTYFQNEAQLEKSRLLSDRFSAERPKGSFSTLEIQRTEQGDSAMYLCASSVDTTQETQYFGPGTRLLVL.

The rearrangement links TRBV12-3 or TRBV12-4 to TRBJ1-5; 9 bases are shared with TRBD1. Trimming at V came to 6 bases and at J to 2 bases, leaving 11 bases not matched to a gene. The CDR3 has 17 amino acids. CDR3 sequence reads: CASSLRATGGRNQPQHF. The CDR3 nucleotides are TGTGCCAGCAGCTTAAGGGCCACAGGGGGCCGCAATCAGCCCCAGCATTTT.

A few counts support this clonotype. The V call is TRBV12-3 or TRBV12-4, the J call TRBJ2-2; 10 nucleotides match TRBD1. The CDR3 extends over 15 amino acids. Germline trimming cut 6 bases from V and 6 bases from J; bases unmatched to any gene: 7. The CDR3 sequence: CASSLGQGEAGELFF. The CDR3 DNA is TGTGCCAGCAGCCTCGGACAGGGGGAAGCCGGGGAGCTGTTTTTT.

In its sample, this clonotype was seen a few times. The genes are TRBV4-1 and TRBJ1-6, with D unresolved. The ends were cut back, 0 bases at V and 8 bases at J, with 14 bases in the middle. This CDR3 has 16 residues. Germline CDR1 and CDR2: MGHRA and YSYEKL. The CDR3 spells CASSQERVSGYSPLHF. In DNA, the CDR3 is TGCGCCAGCAGCCAAGAGAGGGTCTCGGGGTATTCACCCCTCCACTTT.

The chain carries TRBV28 and TRBJ1-3; D ambiguous. Per germline, CDR1 MDHEN and CDR2 SYDVKM. The CDR3 spans 17 residues. With 3 bases removed from V and 3 bases from J, the gap between germline ends came to 18 bases. CDR3 sequence: CASSFSSVYLFGNTIYF. CDR3 DNA sequence: TGTGCCAGCAGTTTTAGTTCGGTTTACCTATTTGGAAACACCATATATTTT.

In DNA form, the CDR3 reads TGTGCCAGCAGCTCGATGACTAACGAGCAGTTCTTC. This codes for CASSSMTNEQFF. This chain uses TRBV7-8 with TRBJ2-1; possibly TRBD2 for D (5 bases). With 4 bases removed from V and 10 bases from J, the gap between germline ends came to 11 bases. The CDR3 is 12 amino acids. Germline CDR1 and CDR2: SGHVS and FQNEAQ.

This clonotype came up a few times. V usage is TRBV11-2 and J usage is TRBJ2-3; no firm D call. The germline V gene has CDR1 SGHAT and CDR2 FQNNGV. The CDR3 runs 14 residues. Deletions cut 4 bases from V and 2 bases from J, with 10 bases between. The CDR3 sequence: CASSSISYTDTQYF. The DNA for the CDR3 is TGTGCCAGCAGCTCGATTTCATACACAGATACGCAGTATTTT.

This clonotype has more than one count but fewer than ten. The rearrangement joins TRBV5-1 to TRBJ2-5; TRBD1 aligns across 7 bases. Trimming cost V 1 base and J 1 base; bases outside gene matches: 4. Germline V gene data show CDR1 as SGHRS and CDR2 as YFSETQ. There are 15 residues in the CDR3. CDR3 loop: CASSLSAGGQETQYF. Written as DNA, the CDR3 is TGCGCCAGCAGCTTGTCGGCAGGGGGCCAAGAGACCCAGTACTTC.

The V call is TRBV20-1, the J call TRBJ1-5; no reliable D call. The CDR3 consists of 14 residues. V lost 0 bases to trimming and J lost 4 bases, with 10 bases between them. Germline CDR1 DFQATT, CDR2 SNEGSKA (reference sequence). CDR3 nucleotides: TGCAGTGCTAGAGATGGTGGCGAGAATCAGCCCCAGCATTTT. It specifies CSARDGGENQPQHF.